The rows below give T cell receptor beta chains drawn from one sample of a study of blood T cell repertoires in COVID-19. Profiled with immunoSEQ multiplex PCR; TCRdb holds only in-frame clones, not every one. The sample yields about 320,000 clones, 85% seen once. The specimen was PBMCs or T cells enriched from blood (not recorded which). The receptors were gathered from a woman under 40 who had been exposed to COVID-19. Both conserved end residues are part of each CDR3. A D gene is named only where the DNA matches it firmly. Where a row states a size, it is once, few, many or the class of an expanded clone; other rows omit it.

d_call j_call v_call clone_size cdr3_aa cdr3_nt
- TRBJ2-5 TRBV18 - CASSAPDSPQETQYF TGTGCCAGCTCAGCCCCGGACAGCCCCCAAGAGACCCAGTACTTC
- TRBJ2-1 TRBV25-1 - CASTENGNEQFF TGTGCCAGCACCGAAAACGGGAATGAGCAGTTCTTC
TRBD2 TRBJ2-7 TRBV9 - CASSVGAGGSYEQYF TGTGCCAGCAGCGTAGGAGCGGGGGGCTCCTACGAGCAGTACTTC
- TRBJ1-2 TRBV7-2 - CASSLEGPPGVYGYTF TGTGCCAGCAGCTTAGAGGGCCCCCCCGGGGTCTATGGCTACACCTTC
- TRBJ1-4 TRBV5-1 - CASSLEGAATNEKLFF TGCGCCAGCAGCTTGGAAGGGGCGGCGACTAATGAAAAACTGTTTTTT
- TRBJ1-5 TRBV12-5 - CASGSTQGVGNQPQHF TGTGCTAGTGGTTCAACCCAGGGTGTTGGCAATCAGCCCCAGCATTTT
TRBD2 TRBJ2-7 TRBV11-2 - CASSSPASGSYEQYF TGTGCCAGCAGCTCCCCGGCTAGCGGTTCCTACGAGCAGTACTTC
- TRBJ1-4 TRBV19 - CASSANEKLFF TGTGCCAGTAGTGCGAATGAAAAACTGTTTTTT
TRBD1 TRBJ2-4 TRBV5-6 - CASNTMNFGDRGSKNIQYF TGTGCCAGCAACACAATGAATTTTGGGGACAGGGGATCCAAAAACATTCAGTACTTC
- TRBJ2-2 TRBV5-1 - CASRITSLAGELFF TGCGCCAGCAGAATTACTAGTCTGGCCGGGGAGCTGTTTTTT
TRBD2 TRBJ2-1 TRBV25-1 - CASSELTSGKYNEQFF TGTGCCAGCAGTGAGCTGACTAGCGGGAAATACAATGAGCAGTTCTTC
- TRBJ1-3 TRBV28 - CASSRPGSRNTIYF TGTGCCAGCAGCCGACCCGGGTCAAGAAACACCATATATTTT
- TRBJ1-2 TRBV24-1 - CATSLGRDGYTF TGTGCCACCAGTTTAGGGAGGGATGGCTACACCTTC
TRBD2 TRBJ2-1 TRBV3-1/TRBV3-2 few CASSRISGEQFF TGTGCCAGCAGCCGGATTAGCGGGGAGCAGTTCTTC
- TRBJ1-1 TRBV3-1/TRBV3-2 many CASNLEGAEAFF TGTGCCAGCAACCTAGAGGGCGCTGAAGCTTTCTTT
- TRBJ1-1 TRBV28 - CASGRTEAFF TGTGCCAGCGGGAGGACTGAAGCTTTCTTT
TRBD1 TRBJ2-7 TRBV11-2 - CASTPDRGYEQYF TGTGCCAGCACCCCGGACAGGGGCTACGAGCAGTACTTC
TRBD2 TRBJ2-7 TRBV7-9 - CASSYSSGLAAYEQYF TGTGCCAGCAGCTACAGTTCGGGACTAGCGGCCTACGAGCAGTACTTC
- TRBJ1-5 TRBV28 - CASSSTRTVRINQPQHF TGTGCCAGCAGTTCTACGAGGACAGTCCGGATCAATCAGCCCCAGCATTTT
- TRBJ1-4 TRBV25-1 - CACGEASTNEKLFF TGTGCCTGCGGGGAGGCTTCAACTAATGAAAAACTGTTTTTT
TRBD1 TRBJ2-7 TRBV5-1 - CASTGTGDNEQYF TGCGCCAGCACTGGGACAGGGGACAACGAGCAGTACTTC
- TRBJ1-4 TRBV7-3 - CASQLGPNEKLFF TGTGCCAGCCAACTGGGGCCCAATGAAAAACTGTTTTTT
- TRBJ2-1 TRBV27 - CASSSPGLQSYNEQFF TGTGCCAGCAGCTCCCCGGGACTCCAGTCATACAATGAGCAGTTCTTC
- TRBJ2-3 TRBV2 once CASNSGFGTDTQYF TGTGCCAGCAATAGCGGTTTCGGCACAGATACGCAGTATTTT
- TRBJ2-1 TRBV28 - CASRRRGNEQFF TGTGCCAGCAGGCGAAGAGGAAATGAGCAGTTCTTC
TRBD2 TRBJ2-1 TRBV6-2/TRBV6-3 - CASSTLLRGGGNEQFF TGTGCCAGCAGTACCCTGTTGCGGGGGGGCGGCAATGAGCAGTTCTTC
- TRBJ2-2 TRBV27 - CASRDSNTGELFF TGTGCCAGCAGGGACAGTAACACCGGGGAGCTGTTTTTT
- TRBJ2-3 TRBV6-5 - CASSYSSTVYTDTQYF TGTGCCAGCAGTTACTCGAGTACAGTATACACAGATACGCAGTATTTT
- TRBJ1-3 TRBV7-2 - CASSLSYTLSGNTIYF TGTGCCAGCAGCTTATCTTACACGTTATCTGGAAACACCATATATTTT
TRBD1 TRBJ2-2 TRBV7-3 few CASSPRQGINTGELFF TGTGCCAGCAGCCCCCGACAGGGGATAAACACCGGGGAGCTGTTTTTT
TRBD2 TRBJ2-1 TRBV28 - CASTLAGVSYNEQFF TGTGCCAGCACTCTAGCGGGAGTAAGCTACAATGAGCAGTTCTTC
TRBD2 TRBJ2-3 TRBV15 - CATSRDRSSGRTDTQYF TGTGCCACCAGCAGAGATCGGTCTAGCGGGAGAACAGATACGCAGTATTTT
- TRBJ2-1 TRBV5-1 - CASSSRGRGSYNEQFF TGCGCCAGCAGCAGTCGAGGGAGAGGGTCCTACAATGAGCAGTTCTTC
- TRBJ2-7 TRBV21-1 - CASGISAGGHEQYF TGTGCCAGCGGCATCTCAGCGGGGGGACACGAGCAGTACTTC